The clone carrying this TCR beta chain was seen only a few times. Its antigen is as yet unknown. This may come from a read error, since a much larger clone is one base off. The CDR3 ends on some other residue instead of the conserved phenylalanine or tryptophan, so this is likely a read error. This entry comes from a study of T cells in Graves' hyperthyroidism and ophthalmopathy. V was clipped by 6 bases and J by 5 bases, with 13 bases between them. Germline CDR1 MGHRA, CDR2 YSYEKL. The CDR3 spans 13 residues. Authors of the study amplified TCR beta CDR3 regions from RNA transcripts. When the TCR CDR3 underwent first-round RT-PCR, the HTBI primer set was used. TCRdb reanalysed the multiplex PCR reads using MiXCR and keeps one entry per CDR3 protein. Altogether approximately 370,000 distinct CDR3 sequences are present, about 15% being singletons, with the ten largest covering about 30%. The study's findings and limits: Ophthalmopathy prediction by the model preceded onset by a median about 6 months. Most expanded thyroid clonotypes above 0.001 recurred in blood.

The authors deemed Graves' hyperthyroidism stable absent ophthalmopathy progression within 18 months. Patients were aged 18 to 65, had disease duration under 2 months, and had newly diagnosed hyperthyroidism. The source material was blood. This rearrangement joins TRBV4-1 to TRBJ1-2; the D is unclear. The sequence was collected from a woman between 25 and 40 years old with Graves' hyperthyroidism. This chain's CDR3 is CASSLNEGYGYTV. The DNA for the CDR3 is TGCGCCAGCAGTCTCAACGAAGGGTATGGCTACACCGTC.